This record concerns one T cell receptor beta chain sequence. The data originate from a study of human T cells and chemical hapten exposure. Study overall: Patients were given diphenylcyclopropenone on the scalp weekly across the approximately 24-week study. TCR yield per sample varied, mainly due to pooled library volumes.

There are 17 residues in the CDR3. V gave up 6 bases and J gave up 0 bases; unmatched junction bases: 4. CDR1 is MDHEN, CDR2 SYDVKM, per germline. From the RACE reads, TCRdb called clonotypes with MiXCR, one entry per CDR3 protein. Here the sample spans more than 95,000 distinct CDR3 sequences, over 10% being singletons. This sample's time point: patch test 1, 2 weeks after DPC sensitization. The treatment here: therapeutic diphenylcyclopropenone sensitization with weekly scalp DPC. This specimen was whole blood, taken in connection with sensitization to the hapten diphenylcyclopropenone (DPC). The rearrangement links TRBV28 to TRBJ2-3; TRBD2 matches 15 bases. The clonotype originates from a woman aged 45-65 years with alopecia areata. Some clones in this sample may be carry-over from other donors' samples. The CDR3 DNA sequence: TGTGCCAGCAGCCGGGGACTAGCGGGGGGAAGCACAGATACGCAGTATTTT. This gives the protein CASSRGLAGGSTDTQYF.